This TCR beta chain stems from a study of T cell repertoires in ileal Crohn's disease. Study as a whole: All patients had surgery for stricturing (61%) or penetrating (39%) disease.

The CDR3 is made up of 14 amino acids. Germline V gene lookup returns CDR1 SGHRS and CDR2 YFSETQ. V dropped 4 bases and J dropped 1 base, with 8 bases sitting between them. Profiled with immunoSEQ multiplex PCR; TCRdb holds only in-frame clones, not every one. Here the sample spans fewer than 2,500 clones, about four fifths being singletons. Findings and limits, study-wide: Compared with CD4 T cells, sorted CD8 cells carried more expanded clones. Endoscopy was done a median approximately seven months after surgery.

Of note for this clone: Its specificity is not known.

Time point denoted: neoterminal ileum biopsy at postoperative endoscopy, about 6 months after surgery. Patients were adults with ileal or ileocolonic Crohn's disease needing resection. The specimen sequenced was ileal tissue. The TCR sequence derives from an adult with Crohn's disease. The chain is built from TRBV5-1 and TRBJ2-2; D possibly corresponds to TRBD1 (5 bases). CDR3 protein: CASSLGQNTGELFF. The CDR3 DNA sequence: TGCGCCAGCAGCCTAGGACAGAACACCGGGGAGCTGTTTTTT.